The clone carrying this TCR beta chain was observed at least ten times. Its antigen remains unknown. Libraries of naive CD8 T cells were made from about 20,000 to 1,000,000 sorted cells. They used 10%, 30% or 50% RNA. For naive CD8 T cells, sorting used the CD8+CD4-CCR7+CD45RA+ phenotype. These data originate in a study of molecular identifiers for immune sequencing clone quantification. General study results and limits: For highly expanded clones, sizes could be underestimated when identical TCR molecules share a barcode.

MiXCR was run by TCRdb on the PCR reads, yielding one entry per CDR3 protein. The sample holds some 91,000 distinct CDR3 sequences, roughly 24% seen once. The length of the CDR3 is 15 residues. V lost 0 bases to trimming and J lost 5 bases, with 15 bases between them. Per germline, CDR1 SGHRS and CDR2 YFSETQ. Sequenced input: naive CD8+ T cells from blood, with Jurkat cell RNA spiked in. Regarding subset: FACS-sorted CD8+CD4-CCR7+CD45RA+ naive T cells. V is TRBV5-1 and J is TRBJ2-7; D might be TRBD1 (6 bases). This TCR was sampled from a human donor in good health. Some libraries in this study had Jurkat cell RNA spiked in. For the CDR3, the DNA is TGCGCCAGCAGCTTGGATCTGGGGGCGCCCGACGAGCAGTACTTC. The encoded protein is CASSLDLGAPDEQYF.